This TCR beta chain emerged from a study of blood T cell repertoires in COVID-19. Study-level background: The study drew acute and convalescent COVID-19 samples from the United States, Italy and Spain.

The authors' processing: Amplification with reference gene primers provided the estimates of nucleated cell counts. TCRdb's table, derived via immunoSEQ multiplex PCR, lists solely in-frame clones and lacks some. The V and J calls and clone size were taken over from that table, and D and trimming were inferred from the DNA. Among approximately 270,000 clones listed, approximately 83% were seen once. There are 15 residues in the CDR3. Trimming cost V 1 base and J 0 bases; bases outside gene matches: 0. Germline loops: CDR1 LGHNA, CDR2 YNFKEQ. Seattle patients were enrolled while actively infected and followed longitudinally.

The source material was peripheral blood. The clonotype was recovered from a person between 65 and 79 years old with COVID-19, enrolled during active disease. The gene calls are TRBV4-2 and TRBJ2-7; 10 bases are shared with TRBD2. CDR3 loop: CASSQASGSSYEQYF. The CDR3 bases are TGTGCCAGCAGCCAAGCTAGCGGGAGCTCCTACGAGCAGTACTTC.